The source of this T cell receptor beta chain is a study of human T cells and chemical hapten exposure. Regarding time point: healthy volunteer bleed at 2 weeks. The authors extracted total RNA from unfractionated whole blood. Study results and limitations: Sensitizing with DPC caused no change in TCRs above 1 in 1000 frequency.

This clonotype was seen a handful of times. Its specificity is not known. The length of the CDR3 is 15 residues. Trimming took 0 bases from V and 5 from J, leaving 14 bases between them. Germline CDR1 is KGHSH and CDR2 is LQKENI. In the authors' workflow: A per-sample median of about 96,000 TCRs was observed, with a range of about 23,224 to 750,000. MiXCR, applied by TCRdb to the RACE reads, yields one record per CDR3 protein. TCRdb's processing, not the authors', yielded these V and J calls. The sample has tens of thousands of distinct CDR3 sequences, around 8.8% seen once. This chain connects TRBV18 to TRBJ2-7; D perhaps matches TRBD2 (6 bases). The clonotype comes from a female donor in good health. Some clones in this sample may be carry-over from other donors' samples. Source material: whole blood. CDR3 nucleotides: TGTGCCAGCTCACCACCGACTAGTGCACTCCACGAGCAGTACTTC. It is translated as CASSPPTSALHEQYF.